The subject of this entry is one TCR beta chain. As yet, its antigen is unknown. The data were taken from a study of chemoradiotherapy in HPV16-positive cancers. Study background: Candidate HPV-specific clones and shared TCR motifs came from two HPV16-positive patients.

Assay: immunoSEQ multiplex PCR; the TCRdb copy retains only in-frame clones and omits some. The profile covers around 2,200 clones, with 73% appearing a single time and roughly 30% taken by the ten largest. Repeated repertoire sampling spanned the course of chemoradiotherapy. The study, taken as a whole, reports: Only two HPV16-positive patients supplied the functional HPV-specificity definition. Candidate HPV-specific clones and E7-related TCR motifs grew in tumor during treatment.

CDR3 size: 15 residues. V lost 10 bases to trimming and J lost 3 bases; unmatched junction nucleotides: 12. Germline CDR1 is MNHEY and CDR2 is SMNVEV (reference sequence). The V call is TRBV27, the J call TRBJ2-1, with 7 positions matching TRBD2. The receptor comes from a human donor with HPV-associated anogenital cancer. This material was collected from a patient who underwent chemoradiotherapy. CDR3 coding DNA: TGTGCCACCAGAATTGCGGGAGTGAACTACAATGAGCAGTTCTTC. Translated, it gives CATRIAGVNYNEQFF.